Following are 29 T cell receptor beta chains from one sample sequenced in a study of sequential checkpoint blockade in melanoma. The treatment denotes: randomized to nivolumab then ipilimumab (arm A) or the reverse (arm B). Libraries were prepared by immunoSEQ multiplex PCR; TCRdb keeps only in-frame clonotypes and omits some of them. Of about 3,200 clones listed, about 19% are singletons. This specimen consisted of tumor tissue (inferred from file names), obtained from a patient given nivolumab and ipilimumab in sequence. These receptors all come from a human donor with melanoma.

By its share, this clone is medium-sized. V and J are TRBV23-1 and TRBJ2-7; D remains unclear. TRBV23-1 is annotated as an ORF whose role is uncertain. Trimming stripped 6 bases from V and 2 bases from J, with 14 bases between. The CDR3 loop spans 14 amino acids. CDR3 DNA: TGCGCCAGCAGCCACACCCTTCTCACCTACGAGCAGTACTTC. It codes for CASSHTLLTYEQYF.

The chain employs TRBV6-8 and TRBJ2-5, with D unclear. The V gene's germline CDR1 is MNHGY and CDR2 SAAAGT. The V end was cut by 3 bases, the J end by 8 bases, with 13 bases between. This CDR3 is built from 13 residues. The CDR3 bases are TGTGCCAGCAGTTATAAACGGCCAGACACCCAGTACTTC. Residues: CASSYKRPDTQYF.

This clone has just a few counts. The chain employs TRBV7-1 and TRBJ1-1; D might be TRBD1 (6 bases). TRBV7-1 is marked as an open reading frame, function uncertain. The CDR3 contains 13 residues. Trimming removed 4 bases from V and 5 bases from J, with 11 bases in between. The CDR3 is CASSFRQGTEAFF. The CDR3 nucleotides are TGTGCCAGCAGCTTCAGGCAGGGGACTGAAGCTTTCTTT.

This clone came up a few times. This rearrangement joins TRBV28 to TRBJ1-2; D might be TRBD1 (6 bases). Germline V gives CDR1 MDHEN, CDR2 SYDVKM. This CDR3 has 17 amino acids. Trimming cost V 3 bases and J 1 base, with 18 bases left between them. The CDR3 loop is CASSFRQGQGVNYGYTF. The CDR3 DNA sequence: TGTGCCAGCAGTTTTCGGCAGGGGCAAGGAGTTAACTATGGCTACACCTTC.

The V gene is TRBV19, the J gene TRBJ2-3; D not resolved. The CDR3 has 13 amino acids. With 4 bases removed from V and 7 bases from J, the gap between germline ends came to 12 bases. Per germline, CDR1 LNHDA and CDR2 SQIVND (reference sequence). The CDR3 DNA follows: TGTGCCAGTAGTACCAATCATAGAAATACGCAGTATTTT. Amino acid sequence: CASSTNHRNTQYF. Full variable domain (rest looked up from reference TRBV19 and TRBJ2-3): DGGITQSPKYLFRKEGQNVTLSCEQNLNHDAMYWYRQDPGQGLRLIYYSQIVNDFQKGDIAEGYSVSREKKESFPLTVTSAQKNPTAFYLCASSTNHRNTQYFGPGTRLTVL.

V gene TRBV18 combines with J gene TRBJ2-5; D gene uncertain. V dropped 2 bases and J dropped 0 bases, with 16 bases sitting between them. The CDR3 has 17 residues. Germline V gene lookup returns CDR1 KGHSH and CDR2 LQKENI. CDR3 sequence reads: CASSPGGTAPYQETQYF. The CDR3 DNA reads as TGTGCCAGCTCACCAGGTGGTACAGCGCCGTACCAAGAGACCCAGTACTTC.

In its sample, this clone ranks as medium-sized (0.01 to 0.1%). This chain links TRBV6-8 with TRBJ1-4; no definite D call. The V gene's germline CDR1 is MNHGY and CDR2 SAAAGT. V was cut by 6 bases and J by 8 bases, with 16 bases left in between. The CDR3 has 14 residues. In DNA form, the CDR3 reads TGTGCCAGCAGCTCAGACCGGGTCCGGGAAAAACTGTTTTTT. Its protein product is CASSSDRVREKLFF.

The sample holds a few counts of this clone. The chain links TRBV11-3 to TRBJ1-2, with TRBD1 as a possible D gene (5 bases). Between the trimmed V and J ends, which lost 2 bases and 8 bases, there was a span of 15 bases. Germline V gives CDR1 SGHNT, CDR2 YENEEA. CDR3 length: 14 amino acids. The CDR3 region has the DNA TGTGCCAGCAGCTTACAGGGAATGGGATGGGGCTACACCTTC. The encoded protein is CASSLQGMGWGYTF.

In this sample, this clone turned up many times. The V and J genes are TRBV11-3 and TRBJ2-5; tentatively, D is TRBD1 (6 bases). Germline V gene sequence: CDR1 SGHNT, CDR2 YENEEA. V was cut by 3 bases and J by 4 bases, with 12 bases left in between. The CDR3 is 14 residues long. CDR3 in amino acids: CASSFRVRGETQYF. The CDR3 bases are TGTGCCAGCAGCTTCAGGGTCAGGGGAGAGACCCAGTACTTC. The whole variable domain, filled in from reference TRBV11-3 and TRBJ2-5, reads EAGVVQSPRYKIIEKKQPVAFWCNPISGHNTLYWYLQNLGQGPELLIRYENEEAVDDSQLPKDRFSAERLKGVDSTLKIQPAELGDSAVYLCASSFRVRGETQYFGPGTRLLVL.

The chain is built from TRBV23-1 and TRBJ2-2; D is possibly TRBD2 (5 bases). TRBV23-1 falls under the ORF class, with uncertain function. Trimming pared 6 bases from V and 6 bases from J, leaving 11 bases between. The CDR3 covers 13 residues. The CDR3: CASSPAGAGELFF. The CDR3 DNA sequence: TGCGCCAGCAGCCCAGCCGGGGCCGGGGAGCTGTTTTTT.

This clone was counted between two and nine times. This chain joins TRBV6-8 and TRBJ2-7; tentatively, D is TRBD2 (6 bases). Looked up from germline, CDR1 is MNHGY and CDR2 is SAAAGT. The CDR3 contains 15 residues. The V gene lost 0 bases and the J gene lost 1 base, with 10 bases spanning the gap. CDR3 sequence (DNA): TGTGCCAGCAGTTACTCTGGGACTTCATCCTACGAGCAGTACGTC. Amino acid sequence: CASSYSGTSSYEQYV.

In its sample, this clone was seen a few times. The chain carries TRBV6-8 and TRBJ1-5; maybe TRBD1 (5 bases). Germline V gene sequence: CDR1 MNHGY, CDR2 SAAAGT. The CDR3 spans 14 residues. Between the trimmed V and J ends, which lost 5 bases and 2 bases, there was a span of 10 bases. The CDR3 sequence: CASSATGGNQPQHF. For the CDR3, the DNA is TGTGCCAGCAGTGCAACAGGAGGCAATCAGCCCCAGCATTTT.

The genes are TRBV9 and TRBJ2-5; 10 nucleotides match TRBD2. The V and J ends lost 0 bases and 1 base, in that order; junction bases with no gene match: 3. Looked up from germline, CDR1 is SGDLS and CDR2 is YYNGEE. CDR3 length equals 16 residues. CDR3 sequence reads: CASSVGVAGGQETQYF. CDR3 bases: TGTGCCAGCAGCGTAGGCGTAGCGGGGGGCCAAGAGACCCAGTACTTC. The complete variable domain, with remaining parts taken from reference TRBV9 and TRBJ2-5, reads DSGVTQTPKHLITATGQRVTLRCSPRSGDLSVYWYQQSLDQGLQFLIQYYNGEERAKGNILERFSAQQFPDLHSELNLSSLELGDSALYFCASSVGVAGGQETQYFGPGTRLLVL.

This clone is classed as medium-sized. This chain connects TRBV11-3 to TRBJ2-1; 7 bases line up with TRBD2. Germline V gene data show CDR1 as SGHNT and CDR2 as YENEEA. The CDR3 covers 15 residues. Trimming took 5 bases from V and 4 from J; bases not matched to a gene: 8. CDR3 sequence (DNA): TGTGCCAGCAGCCCTTGGCCTAGCGGTTACAATGAGCAGTTCTTC. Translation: CASSPWPSGYNEQFF.

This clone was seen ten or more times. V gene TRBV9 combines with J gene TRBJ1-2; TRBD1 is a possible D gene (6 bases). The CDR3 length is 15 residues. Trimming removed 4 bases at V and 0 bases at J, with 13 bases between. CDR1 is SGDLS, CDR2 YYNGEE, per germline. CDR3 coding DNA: TGTGCCAGCAGCAACCGGGACACAGCTAACTATGGCTACACCTTC. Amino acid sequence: CASSNRDTANYGYTF.

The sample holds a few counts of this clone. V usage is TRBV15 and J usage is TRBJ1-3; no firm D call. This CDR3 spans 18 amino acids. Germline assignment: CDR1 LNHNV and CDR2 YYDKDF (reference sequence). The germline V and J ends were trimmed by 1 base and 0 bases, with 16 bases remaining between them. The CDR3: CATSRGGEYGSSGNTIYF. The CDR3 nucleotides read TGTGCCACCAGCAGAGGTGGGGAGTACGGAAGCTCTGGAAACACCATATATTTT.

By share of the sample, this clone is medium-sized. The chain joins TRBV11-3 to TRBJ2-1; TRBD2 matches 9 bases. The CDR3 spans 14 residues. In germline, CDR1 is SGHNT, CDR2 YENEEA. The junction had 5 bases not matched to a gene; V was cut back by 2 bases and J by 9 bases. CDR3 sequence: CASSLLAGFSEQFF. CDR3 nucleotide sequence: TGTGCCAGCAGCTTACTAGCGGGGTTTAGTGAGCAGTTCTTC.

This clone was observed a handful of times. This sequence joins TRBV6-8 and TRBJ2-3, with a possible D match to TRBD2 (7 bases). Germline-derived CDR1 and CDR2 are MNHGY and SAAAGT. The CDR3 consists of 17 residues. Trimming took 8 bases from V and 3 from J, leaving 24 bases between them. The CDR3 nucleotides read TGTGCCAGCGGTACCTGGGGGGGGGCTTTAGGGACAGATACGCAGTATTTT. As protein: CASGTWGGALGTDTQYF.

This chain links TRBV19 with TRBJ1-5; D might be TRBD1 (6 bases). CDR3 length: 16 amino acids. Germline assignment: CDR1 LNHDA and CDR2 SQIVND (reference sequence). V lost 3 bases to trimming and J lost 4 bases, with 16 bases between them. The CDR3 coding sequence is TGTGCCAGTAGTATTGGTGGGGGCCTAAGGAATCAGCCCCAGCATTTT. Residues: CASSIGGGLRNQPQHF. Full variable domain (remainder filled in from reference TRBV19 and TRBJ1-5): DGGITQSPKYLFRKEGQNVTLSCEQNLNHDAMYWYRQDPGQGLRLIYYSQIVNDFQKGDIAEGYSVSREKKESFPLTVTSAQKNPTAFYLCASSIGGGLRNQPQHFGDGTRLSIL.

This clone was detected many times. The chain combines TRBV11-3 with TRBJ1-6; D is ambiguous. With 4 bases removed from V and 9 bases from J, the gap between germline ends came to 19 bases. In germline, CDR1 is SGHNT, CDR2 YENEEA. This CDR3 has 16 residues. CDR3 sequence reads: CASSSPLSPWGSPLHF. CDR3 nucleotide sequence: TGTGCCAGCAGCTCTCCCCTTTCGCCCTGGGGTTCACCCCTCCACTTT.

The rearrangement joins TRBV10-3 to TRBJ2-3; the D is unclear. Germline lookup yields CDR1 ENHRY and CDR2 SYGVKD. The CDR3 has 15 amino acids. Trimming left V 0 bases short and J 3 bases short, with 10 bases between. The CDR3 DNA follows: TGTGCCATCAGTGAGTCAGGGTCCGGGACAGATACGCAGTATTTT. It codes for CAISESGSGTDTQYF.

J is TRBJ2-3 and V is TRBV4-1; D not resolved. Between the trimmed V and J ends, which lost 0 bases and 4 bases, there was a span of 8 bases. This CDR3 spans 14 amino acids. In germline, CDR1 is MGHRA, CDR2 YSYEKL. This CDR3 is CASSQDFLSDTQYF. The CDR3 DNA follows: TGCGCCAGCAGCCAAGATTTTCTGTCAGATACGCAGTATTTT.

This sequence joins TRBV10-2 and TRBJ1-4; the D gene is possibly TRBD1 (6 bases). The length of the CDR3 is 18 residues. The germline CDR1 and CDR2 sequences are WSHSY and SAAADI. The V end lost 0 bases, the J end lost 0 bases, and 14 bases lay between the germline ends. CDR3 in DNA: TGCGCCAGCAGTGAGTCGAATCGGGGGGCGTCAACTAATGAAAAACTGTTTTTT. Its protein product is CASSESNRGASTNEKLFF.

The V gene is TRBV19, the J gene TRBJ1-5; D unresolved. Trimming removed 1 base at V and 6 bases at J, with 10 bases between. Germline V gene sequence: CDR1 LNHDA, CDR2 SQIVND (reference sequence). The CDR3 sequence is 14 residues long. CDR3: CASSIAGLGQPQHF. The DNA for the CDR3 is TGTGCCAGTAGTATAGCAGGCCTTGGTCAGCCCCAGCATTTT.

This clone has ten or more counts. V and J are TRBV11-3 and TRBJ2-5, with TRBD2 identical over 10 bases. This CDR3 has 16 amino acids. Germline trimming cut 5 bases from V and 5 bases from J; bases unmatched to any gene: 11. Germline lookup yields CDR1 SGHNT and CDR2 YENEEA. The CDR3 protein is CASSLSGGAWGETQYF. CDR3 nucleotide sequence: TGTGCCAGCAGCCTAAGCGGGGGGGCCTGGGGGGAGACCCAGTACTTC.

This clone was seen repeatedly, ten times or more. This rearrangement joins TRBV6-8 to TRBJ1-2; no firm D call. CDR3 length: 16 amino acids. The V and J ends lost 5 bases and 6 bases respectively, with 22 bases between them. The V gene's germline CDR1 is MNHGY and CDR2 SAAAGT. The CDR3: CASSKTEARAGDGYTF. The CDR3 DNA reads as TGTGCCAGCAGTAAGACGGAAGCAAGGGCGGGTGATGGCTACACCTTC.

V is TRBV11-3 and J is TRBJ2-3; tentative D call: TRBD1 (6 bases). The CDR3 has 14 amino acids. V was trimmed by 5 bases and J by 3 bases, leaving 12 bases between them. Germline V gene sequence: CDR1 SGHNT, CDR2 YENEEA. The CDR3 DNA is TGTGCCAGCAGCCCTCCCGGACAGACAGATACGCAGTATTTT. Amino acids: CASSPPGQTDTQYF.

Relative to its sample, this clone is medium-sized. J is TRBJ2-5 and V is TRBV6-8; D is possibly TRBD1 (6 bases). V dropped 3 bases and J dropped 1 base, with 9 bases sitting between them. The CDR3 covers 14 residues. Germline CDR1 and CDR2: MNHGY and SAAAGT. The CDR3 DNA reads TGTGCCAGCAGTTATAGGGGGACCCAAGAGACCCAGTACTTC. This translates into CASSYRGTQETQYF.

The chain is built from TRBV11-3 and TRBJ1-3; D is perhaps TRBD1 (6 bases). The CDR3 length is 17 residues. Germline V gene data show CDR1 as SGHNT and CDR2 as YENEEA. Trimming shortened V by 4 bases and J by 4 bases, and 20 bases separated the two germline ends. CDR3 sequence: CASSSRDTHWGGNTIYF. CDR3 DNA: TGTGCCAGCAGCTCCCGGGACACCCACTGGGGCGGAAACACCATATATTTT.